This passage covers 14 T cell receptor beta chains from one sample sequenced in a study of shared clonotypes between healthy human individuals. CD8 cells classed as naive were CD45RO-negative and positively selected for CCR7, excluding terminally differentiated effector memory CD45RA+ cells. Produced via immunoSEQ multiplex PCR; TCRdb's table is partial and in-frame only. The repertoire has about 2.1 million clones, approximately 94% of them found once; the top ten carry roughly 1.8%. Material: naive CD8+ T cells from PBMCs. The source of these receptors is a man aged 18 to 30 in good health. Some clones in this sample may be carry-over from other donors' samples.

This chain uses TRBV19 with TRBJ1-5; possibly TRBD1 for D (6 bases). The CDR3 runs 15 residues. Germline-derived CDR1 and CDR2 are LNHDA and SQIVND (reference sequence). Between the trimmed V and J ends, which lost 5 bases and 3 bases, there was a span of 14 bases. The CDR3 sequence is CASSPKGHANQPQHF. In DNA, the CDR3 is TGTGCCAGTAGTCCCAAGGGACACGCCAATCAGCCCCAGCATTTT.

The V and J genes are TRBV25-1 and TRBJ2-7; the D is unclear. Trimming pared 3 bases from V and 7 bases from J, leaving 4 bases between. Germline V CDR1 and CDR2: MGHDK, SYGVNS. This CDR3 has 10 amino acids. CDR3 residues: CASSDREQYF. For the CDR3, the DNA is TGTGCCAGCAGTGATAGGGAGCAGTACTTC.

The chain couples TRBV4-3 to TRBJ2-6; D not certain. CDR1 and CDR2 from the germline V gene are LGHNA and YSLEER. This CDR3 spans 16 amino acids. The germline V and J ends were trimmed by 0 bases and 0 bases, with 6 bases remaining between them. CDR3 bases: TGCGCCAGCAGCCAAGATACCAGCTCTGGGGCCAACGTCCTGACTTTC. Protein sequence: CASSQDTSSGANVLTF.

This clone is a singleton in its sample. V is TRBV7-9 and J is TRBJ2-7; D unresolved. Germline V CDR1 and CDR2: SEHNR, FQNEAQ (reference sequence). Trimming cost V 7 bases and J 3 bases, with 13 bases left between them. CDR3 length equals 13 residues. This CDR3 is CASTPDLSYEQYF. In DNA form, the CDR3 reads TGTGCCAGCACCCCCGATCTGAGCTACGAGCAGTACTTC. Full variable domain (rest looked up from reference TRBV7-9 and TRBJ2-7): DTGVSQNPRHKITKRGQNVTFRCDPISEHNRLYWYRQTLGQGPEFLTYFQNEAQLEKSRLLSDRFSAERPKGSFSTLEIQRTEQGDSAMYLCASTPDLSYEQYFGPGTRLTVT.

This clone was counted a few times. The gene calls are TRBV19 and TRBJ1-5, with 9 bases that match TRBD1. Germline V gene sequence: CDR1 LNHDA, CDR2 SQIVND (reference sequence). V lost 5 bases, J lost 1 base, and 3 bases stayed unmatched. CDR3 length: 15 amino acids. The CDR3 region has the DNA TGTGCCAGTAGTTTCGACAGGGGGAGCAATCAGCCCCAGCATTTT. This gives the protein CASSFDRGSNQPQHF.

The chain recombines TRBV15 with TRBJ2-3, with D tentatively TRBD2 (6 bases). The V gene's germline CDR1 is LNHNV and CDR2 YYDKDF (reference sequence). The CDR3 runs 16 residues. V lost 0 bases and J 7 bases, leaving 17 bases between the germline ends. CDR3 amino acids: CATSRDRGLRLNTQYF. DNA of the CDR3: TGTGCCACCAGCAGAGATCGGGGGTTACGGTTGAATACGCAGTATTTT.

V and J are TRBV2 and TRBJ1-2; D not certain. V lost 4 bases and J lost 6, with 18 bases in between. The CDR3 consists of 15 residues. Germline V CDR1 and CDR2: SNHLY, FYNNEI. The CDR3 coding sequence is TGTGCCAGCAGTGGATGGGCCGACGAAGGCGATGGCTACACCTTC. It codes for CASSGWADEGDGYTF.

V gene TRBV4-1 combines with J gene TRBJ1-2; the D gene is possibly TRBD1 (6 bases). The CDR3 extends over 16 amino acids. Germline V gene lookup returns CDR1 MGHRA and CDR2 YSYEKL. V gave up 0 bases and J gave up 3 bases, with 14 bases separating them. The CDR3 protein is CASSQDITGYHYGYTF. The CDR3 DNA is TGCGCCAGCAGCCAAGATATCACAGGGTATCACTATGGCTACACCTTC.

The CDR3 loop is CASSEWQGNEQFF. In DNA, the CDR3 is TGCGCCAGCAGTGAATGGCAGGGCAATGAGCAGTTCTTC. The chain employs TRBV10-2 and TRBJ2-1, with D possibly TRBD1 on 5 matching bases. The V gene's germline CDR1 is WSHSY and CDR2 SAAADI. The CDR3 runs 13 residues. V lost 3 bases and J 6 bases, leaving 9 bases between the germline ends.

The chain's CDR3 is CASSTREKLAGDTQYF. CDR3 coding DNA: TGTGCCAGTAGTACCCGTGAGAAACTAGCGGGAGATACGCAGTATTTT. The chain recombines TRBV19 with TRBJ2-3; 9 nucleotides agree with TRBD2. The CDR3 contains 16 residues. Germline CDR1 and CDR2: LNHDA and SQIVND (reference sequence). Germline trimming cut 4 bases from V and 5 bases from J; bases unmatched to any gene: 10.

The rearrangement uses TRBV7-2 and TRBJ2-1, with a weak D call TRBD2 (5 bases). Trimming took 4 bases from V and 3 from J, leaving 16 bases between them. This CDR3 has 16 residues. The germline V gene encodes CDR1 SGHTA and CDR2 FQGNSA. The CDR3 DNA follows: TGTGCCAGCAGCTCCGGGCCTTTAGGAGGCTACAATGAGCAGTTCTTC. Protein sequence: CASSSGPLGGYNEQFF.

The chain carries TRBV7-6 and TRBJ1-4; D perhaps matches TRBD1 (5 bases). The germline V gene encodes CDR1 SGHVS and CDR2 FNYEAQ. Trimming pared 5 bases from V and 5 bases from J, leaving 15 bases between. The CDR3 has 15 amino acids. DNA of the CDR3: TGTGCCAGCAGCCCCCGGGACCGGGGGAATGAAAAACTGTTTTTT. Translated: CASSPRDRGNEKLFF.

V and J are TRBV28 and TRBJ2-7, with 9 bases matching TRBD1. Per germline, CDR1 MDHEN and CDR2 SYDVKM. This CDR3 is 15 amino acids long. The V gene end was trimmed by 5 bases and the J gene end by 2 bases; junction bases not matched to a gene: 7. The CDR3 DNA follows: TGTGCCAGCAGTACGGGACAGGGCAAACCCTACGAGCAGTACTTC. Protein: CASSTGQGKPYEQYF.

The chain links TRBV7-3 to TRBJ2-1, with 8 bases that match TRBD2. CDR1 is SGHTA and CDR2 is FQGTGA in the germline V gene. Trimming at V came to 5 bases and at J to 6 bases, leaving 9 bases not matched to a gene. CDR3 length: 15 residues. CDR3 amino acids: CASSRTGLVGNEQFF. The CDR3 DNA reads TGTGCCAGCAGCCGGACGGGACTAGTCGGCAATGAGCAGTTCTTC.